The clone carrying this TCR beta chain has only a few counts. The data were obtained in a study of T and B cells in COVID-19 patients. As for the study in general: Peripheral blood came from COVID-19 patients with active infection or after recovery. The recovered patients had mostly mild to moderate COVID-19 with outpatient management.

Losses at the gene ends were 5 bases for V and 3 bases for J; bases not matched to a gene: 3. The CDR3 is 14 amino acids. BIOMED2 TRB-A/B primer pools were used in multiplex TRB PCR. TCRdb processed the multiplex PCR reads anew with MiXCR; each CDR3 protein has one entry. The repertoire holds some 7,800 distinct CDR3 sequences, with roughly a quarter as singletons. Blood genomic DNA input for TRB amplification was roughly 250-500 ng. Sequencing was performed on blood. The chain employs TRBV12-3 or TRBV12-4 and TRBJ2-7; 11 bases are shared with TRBD2. The source is a human donor who had recovered from COVID-19. The CDR3 spells CASSGTSGYYEQYF. Written as DNA, the CDR3 is TGTGCCAGCAGTGGGACTAGCGGATACTACGAGCAGTACTTC.